The 9 T cell receptor beta chains listed next were all sequenced from one sample in a study of preoperative IRX-2 immunotherapy in early breast cancer. The treatment: preoperative locoregional IRX-2 cytokine immunotherapy. TCRdb's table, derived via immunoSEQ multiplex PCR, lists solely in-frame clones and lacks some. The sample consists of approximately 30,000 clones, 89% of them appearing once. The sequences come from tumor tissue, collected after IRX-2 immunotherapy. All receptors come from a human donor with breast cancer.

The chain employs TRBV25-1 and TRBJ1-1, with a tentative D call TRBD1 (6 bases). The V end lost 4 bases, the J end lost 0 bases, and 6 bases lay between the germline ends. The germline gives CDR1 MGHDK, CDR2 SYGVNS. The CDR3 is 13 amino acids. CDR3 amino acids: CASSAGVNTEAFF. The CDR3 region has the DNA TGTGCCAGCAGTGCAGGGGTGAACACTGAAGCTTTCTTT. The full variable domain, in which reference TRBV25-1 and TRBJ1-1 provide the parts outside the CDR3, is EADIYQTPRYLVIGTGKKITLECSQTMGHDKMYWYQQDPGMELHLIHYSYGVNSTEKGDLSSESTVSRIRTEHFPLTLESARPSHTSQYLCASSAGVNTEAFFGQGTRLTVV.

This sequence joins TRBV11-3 and TRBJ2-5; D gene unclear. This CDR3 contains 15 residues. V lost 1 base, J lost 5 bases, and 14 bases lay in between. CDR1 is SGHNT, CDR2 YENEEA, per germline. CDR3 in DNA: TGTGCCAGCAGCTTAGGCGGAAGGACCTTGGAGACCCAGTACTTC. Protein product: CASSLGGRTLETQYF.

This chain connects TRBV11-3 to TRBJ1-1; perhaps TRBD1 as D (6 bases). This CDR3 region has 15 residues. The germline V gene has CDR1 SGHNT and CDR2 YENEEA. Trimming pared 4 bases from V and 0 bases from J, leaving 12 bases between. Written as DNA, the CDR3 is TGTGCCAGCAGCTCCCCCCAGGGGATGAACACTGAAGCTTTCTTT. Protein sequence: CASSSPQGMNTEAFF.

The rearrangement joins TRBV28 to TRBJ1-4; D is ambiguous. CDR3 length: 16 amino acids. CDR1 is MDHEN and CDR2 is SYDVKM in the germline V gene. Trimming stripped 2 bases from V and 6 bases from J, with 16 bases between. The CDR3 is CASSLISAGQYEKLFF. The CDR3 nucleotides are TGTGCCAGCAGTTTAATATCGGCGGGTCAGTATGAAAAACTGTTTTTT.

The V call is TRBV6-8, the J call TRBJ1-3; D not certain. This CDR3 contains 17 residues. Germline lookup yields CDR1 MNHGY and CDR2 SAAAGT. The V end was cut by 4 bases, the J end by 0 bases, with 16 bases between. The CDR3 nucleotides are TGTGCCAGCAGTTCCCCCCCCTATTCGGCCTCTGGAAACACCATATATTTT. The encoded protein is CASSSPPYSASGNTIYF.

The rearrangement links TRBV5-1 to TRBJ2-1, with 8 bases matching TRBD2. Germline V gene lookup returns CDR1 SGHRS and CDR2 YFSETQ. The V segment lost 6 bases and the J segment 5 bases; nucleotides outside the gene matches: 7. This CDR3 is 14 amino acids long. DNA of the CDR3: TGCGCCAGCAATCTGCTAGCGGGCGACAATGAGCAGTTCTTC. Residues: CASNLLAGDNEQFF.

In the case of this clone: The junction shows a germline mismatch at one end, possibly a read error. This sequence joins TRBV6-8 and TRBJ2-7; D is unresolved. In germline, CDR1 is MNHGY, CDR2 SAAAGT. CDR3 length: 13 amino acids. CDR3 in amino acids: CAINPGPSRRPNF. The CDR3 DNA reads as TGTGCCATCAATCCCGGACCTTCAAGGCGCCCCAACTTC.

V is TRBV12-5 and J is TRBJ2-1; D is perhaps TRBD1 (5 bases). With 3 bases removed from V and 2 bases from J, the gap between germline ends came to 20 bases. This CDR3 spans 18 amino acids. CDR1 LGHNT and CDR2 FRNRAP come from the germline V gene. CDR3 DNA sequence: TGTGCTAGTGGTTTAGTCCCAATGACAGTACTTCCCTACAATGAGCAGTTCTTC. Translation gives CASGLVPMTVLPYNEQFF.

The J gene is TRBJ1-1, the V gene TRBV18; weak D call: TRBD1 (5 bases). CDR1 is KGHSH, CDR2 LQKENI, per germline. The CDR3 loop spans 13 amino acids. V was clipped by 4 bases and J by 1 base, with 7 bases between them. The DNA for the CDR3 is TGTGCCAGCTCACAAGACAGGAACACTGAAGCTTTCTTT. Its translation: CASSQDRNTEAFF.